This T cell receptor beta chain is drawn from a study of T cell responses to AZD1222 COVID-19 vaccine. Study-wide results and caveats: Nearly half of spike-specific TCRs reportedly target unmutated variant regions.

CDR1 is GTSNPN, CDR2 SVGIG, per germline (reference sequence). The CDR3 spans 12 residues. Trimming took off 4 bases at V and 1 base at J, with 8 bases between the two ends. Clones were sequenced by immunoSEQ multiplex PCR, and TCRdb holds only the in-frame ones, with some missing. The sample has around 100,000 clones, about nine tenths seen once; the top ten hold about 2%. Note on this clone: No antigen is known for it.

V and J are TRBV30 and TRBJ2-7, with D tentatively TRBD1 (5 bases). The receptor was isolated from an adult in good health. Material: peripheral blood, obtained on day 0 of AZD1222 vaccination. The CDR3 loop reads CAWTRQSYEQYF. The DNA for the CDR3 is TGTGCCTGGACCCGACAGTCCTACGAGCAGTACTTC.